This passage covers 21 T cell receptor beta chains from one sample sequenced in a study of T cell changes during pregnancy in multiple sclerosis (dated by TCRdb to about 2019). The library was produced with the immunoSEQ multiplex PCR assay. TCRdb holds this immuneACCESS table with in-frame rearrangements only. Some clones are missing; in checked studies, unresolved V genes explain under half, and the rest has no known cause. This sample gives 90,000 to 100,000 clones in total; approximately 90% of them show up just once. About 2% of the sample is taken by the ten largest. The input for sequencing was peripheral blood, taken after pregnancy. The receptors derive from a female donor in good health, enrolled as a control in a pregnancy study.

The CDR3 here is CASSYVRGYTF. Here the CDR3 DNA reads TGTGCCAGCAGTTACGTCAGGGGCTACACCTTC. The rearrangement uses TRBV6-1 and TRBJ1-2; D call uncertain. Trimming left V 5 bases short and J 8 bases short, with 9 bases between. The germline V gene has CDR1 MNHNS and CDR2 SASEGT. This CDR3 region has 11 residues.

CDR3 bases: TGTGCCAGCAGCTCAGGCGGGCCTAATGAAAAACTGTTTTTT. Amino acid sequence: CASSSGGPNEKLFF. The chain combines TRBV7-9 with TRBJ1-4; D remains unclear. V lost 4 bases and J lost 3, with 9 bases in between. The CDR3 extends over 14 amino acids. CDR1 is SEHNR and CDR2 is FQNEAQ in the germline V gene (reference sequence).

The rearrangement links TRBV6-6 to TRBJ2-7, with TRBD2 matching over 7 bases. The CDR3 has 14 residues. Germline CDR1 reads MNHNY; CDR2 reads SVGAGI (reference sequence). V shed 6 bases and J 5 bases; nucleotides not matched to a gene: 10. The CDR3 region has the DNA TGTGCCAGCAGGTCCCTGGGAGGGACCCACGAGCAGTACTTC. It translates to CASRSLGGTHEQYF.

The chain recombines TRBV6-6 with TRBJ1-1; maybe TRBD1 (5 bases). Trimming pared 6 bases from V and 7 bases from J, leaving 12 bases between. The CDR3 is 12 residues long. CDR1 MNHNY and CDR2 SVGAGI come from the germline V gene (reference sequence). CDR3 loop: CASSTQGDEAFF. The DNA of the CDR3 is TGTGCCAGCAGCACCCAGGGTGATGAAGCTTTCTTT.

The genes are TRBV7-3 and TRBJ2-3; D remains ambiguous. Trimming stripped 5 bases from V and 1 base from J, with 4 bases between. The CDR3 spans 12 residues. Germline loops: CDR1 SGHTA, CDR2 FQGTGA. CDR3 sequence reads: CASSRGTDTQYF. CDR3 DNA sequence: TGTGCCAGCAGCCGGGGCACAGATACGCAGTATTTT.

The gene calls are TRBV28 and TRBJ2-7; D might be TRBD1 (6 bases). Trimming pared 6 bases from V and 4 bases from J, leaving 16 bases between. Per germline, CDR1 MDHEN and CDR2 SYDVKM. CDR3 size: 14 residues. The CDR3 DNA reads as TGTGCCAGCAGGCTCCAGGGGTTTTTGTACGAGCAGTACTTC. Amino acids: CASRLQGFLYEQYF.

The rearrangement uses TRBV27 and TRBJ1-2; D unclear. The CDR3 sequence is 15 residues long. Germline V gene lookup returns CDR1 MNHEY and CDR2 SMNVEV (reference sequence). V lost 0 bases to trimming and J lost 3 bases, with 11 bases between them. The CDR3 DNA follows: TGTGCCAGCAGTTTATCGTACGGGGATCACTATGGCTACACCTTC. Translated: CASSLSYGDHYGYTF.

The J gene is TRBJ2-7, the V gene TRBV27; TRBD1 matches at 11 bases. This CDR3 contains 14 residues. CDR1 MNHEY and CDR2 SMNVEV come from the germline V gene (reference sequence). The J segment lost 3 bases and the V segment lost 4 bases, leaving 2 bases of the junction unmatched. The CDR3 DNA sequence: TGTGCCAGCAGTTATGGGACAGGGGGCTACGAGCAGTACTTC. Encoded protein: CASSYGTGGYEQYF.

V gene TRBV6-1 combines with J gene TRBJ2-7, with 7 bases lining up with TRBD1. Germline-derived CDR1 and CDR2 are MNHNS and SASEGT. V dropped 6 bases and J dropped 6; count of bases not matched to a gene: 5. The CDR3 consists of 12 residues. CDR3 region: CASRNRGSEQYF. CDR3 DNA: TGTGCCAGCAGAAACAGGGGATCCGAGCAGTACTTC.

This sequence joins TRBV6-5 and TRBJ1-2, with D perhaps matching TRBD1 (5 bases). The CDR3 is made up of 16 amino acids. Deletions cut 0 bases from V and 5 bases from J, with 16 bases between. Germline V CDR1 and CDR2: MNHEY, SVGAGI. This CDR3 is CASSYSAGLGDYGYTF. In nucleotides, the CDR3 is TGTGCCAGCAGTTACTCGGCAGGGTTAGGGGATTATGGCTACACCTTC.

The table lists this clone with a count of one. The chain has TRBV9 and TRBJ1-1, with TRBD1 matching 10 bases. The V gene end was trimmed by 4 bases and the J gene end by 5 bases; junction bases not matched to a gene: 5. There are 14 residues in the CDR3. CDR1 is SGDLS and CDR2 is YYNGEE in the germline V gene. CDR3 sequence (DNA): TGTGCCAGCAGCCCCCGGACAGGGGGGACTGAAGCTTTCTTT. This translates into CASSPRTGGTEAFF.

V and J are TRBV5-1 and TRBJ2-3, with 13 bases aligning to TRBD2. This CDR3 contains 15 residues. Germline V lookup: CDR1 SGHRS, CDR2 YFSETQ. The trim removed 4 bases at V and 2 bases at J, leaving 1 base unmatched. The DNA for the CDR3 is TGCGCCAGCAGCACTAGCGGGGGGGCCACAGATACGCAGTATTTT. Amino acid sequence: CASSTSGGATDTQYF.

The gene calls are TRBV28 and TRBJ2-5; tentative D call: TRBD1 (5 bases). With the DNA end fitting TRBJ2-7 better, the J assignment may be wrong. Looked up from germline, CDR1 is MDHEN and CDR2 is SYDVKM. The CDR3 sequence is 15 residues long. The CDR3 loop is CASTLPGHLSYEQYF. The DNA for the CDR3 is TGTGCCAGCACTCTCCCCGGACACCTCTCCTACGAGCAGTACTTC.

The chain has TRBV29-1 and TRBJ2-7, with D uncertain. The CDR3 spans 11 residues. Germline-derived CDR1 and CDR2 are SQVTM and ANQGSEA. V was pared by 4 bases and J by 1 base, with 5 bases between. CDR3: CSVGQSYEQYF. The CDR3 nucleotides read TGCAGCGTTGGGCAGTCCTACGAGCAGTACTTC.

The rearrangement uses TRBV7-6 and TRBJ1-5; TRBD1 matches at 8 bases. With V trimmed by 0 bases and J by 4 bases, 23 bases remained unmatched. The germline V gene has CDR1 SGHVS and CDR2 FNYEAQ. This CDR3 has 22 amino acids. The CDR3 DNA reads as TGTGCCAGCAGCTTAGCGCTTTTCCGCCCCAGAGTGCAGGACAGGGCGAATCAGCCCCAGCATTTT. Protein product: CASSLALFRPRVQDRANQPQHF.

The CDR3 bases are TGTGCCAGCAGTATCTGGGGGGGAGAGACCCAGTACTTC. Its protein product is CASSIWGGETQYF. The chain has TRBV5-6 and TRBJ2-5, with 7 bases lining up with TRBD2. CDR3 size: 13 residues. After removal of 5 bases from V and 4 bases from J, the junction contained 5 bases not matched to a gene. CDR1 SGHDT and CDR2 YYEEEE come from the germline V gene.

V gene TRBV7-9 combines with J gene TRBJ2-3, with TRBD1 identical over 7 bases. The germline V gene has CDR1 SEHNR and CDR2 FQNEAQ (reference sequence). The CDR3 extends over 18 amino acids. V was clipped by 4 bases and J by 0 bases; unmatched bases: 13. As DNA, the CDR3 is TGTGCCAGCAGCTCCACCTTCCGGGACAGAAAGAGCACAGATACGCAGTATTTT. Its protein is CASSSTFRDRKSTDTQYF.

The genes are TRBV5-8 and TRBJ1-1, with D possibly TRBD1 on 5 matching bases. Trimming stripped 4 bases from V and 0 bases from J, with 10 bases between. The CDR3 consists of 14 residues. CDR1 and CDR2 from the germline V gene are SGHTS and YDEGEE. CDR3 sequence (DNA): TGTGCCAGCAGCCCCGGACACTTGAACACTGAAGCTTTCTTT. This encodes CASSPGHLNTEAFF.

To note about this clone: The junction departs from the called germline gene at one end, perhaps through a read error. The chain has TRBV6-1 and TRBJ1-2; the D is unclear. CDR1 is MNHNS and CDR2 is SASEGT in the germline V gene. The CDR3 has 12 amino acids. The CDR3 loop is CASIELRYGYTF. For the CDR3, the DNA is TGTGCCAGCATTGAACTAAGATATGGCTACACCTTC.

The rearrangement joins TRBV9 to TRBJ2-2, with a tentative D call TRBD1 (5 bases). This CDR3 comprises 17 residues. CDR1 and CDR2 (germline): SGDLS, YYNGEE. The V end was cut by 4 bases, the J end by 1 base, with 17 bases between. The CDR3, as DNA: TGTGCCAGCAGCATAAGCCCAGACAGAATGAACACCGGGGAGCTGTTTTTT. It specifies CASSISPDRMNTGELFF.

The chain has TRBV6-1 and TRBJ1-2, with TRBD1 matching over 7 bases. The CDR3 covers 14 residues. V was clipped by 5 bases and J by 7 bases; unmatched bases: 10. Germline loops: CDR1 MNHNS, CDR2 SASEGT. The CDR3 sequence is CASSQTGNLRGYTF. CDR3 nucleotide sequence: TGTGCCAGCAGTCAGACAGGGAACCTTCGTGGCTACACCTTC.